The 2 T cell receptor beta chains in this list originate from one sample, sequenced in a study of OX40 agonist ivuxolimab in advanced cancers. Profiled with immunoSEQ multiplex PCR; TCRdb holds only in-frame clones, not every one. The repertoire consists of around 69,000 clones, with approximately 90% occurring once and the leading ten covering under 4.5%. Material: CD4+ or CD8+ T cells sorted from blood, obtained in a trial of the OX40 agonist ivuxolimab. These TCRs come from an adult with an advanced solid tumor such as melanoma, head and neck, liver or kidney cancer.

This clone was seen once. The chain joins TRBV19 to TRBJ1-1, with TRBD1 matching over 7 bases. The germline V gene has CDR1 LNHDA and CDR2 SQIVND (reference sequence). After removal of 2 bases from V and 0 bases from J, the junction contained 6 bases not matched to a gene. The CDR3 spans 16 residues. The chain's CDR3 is CASSIIGGQMNTEAFF. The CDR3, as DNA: TGTGCCAGTAGTATAATAGGGGGACAGATGAACACTGAAGCTTTCTTT.

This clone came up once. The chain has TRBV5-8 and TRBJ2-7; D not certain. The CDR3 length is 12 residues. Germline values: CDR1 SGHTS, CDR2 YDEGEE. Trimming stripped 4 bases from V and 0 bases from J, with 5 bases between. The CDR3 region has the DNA TGTGCCAGCAGCCCCACCTCCTACGAGCAGTACTTC. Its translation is CASSPTSYEQYF. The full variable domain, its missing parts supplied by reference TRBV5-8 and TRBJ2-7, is EAGVTQSPTHLIKTRGQQATLRCSPISGHTSVYWYQQALGLGLQFLLWYDEGEERNRGNFPPRFSGRQFPNYSSELNVNALELEDSALYLCASSPTSYEQYFGPGTRLTVT.